These 25 T cell receptor beta chains share one sample of origin, sequenced in a study of glioma-infiltrating T cells (dated by TCRdb to the mid-2010s). These reads were obtained on an Illumina MiSeq. TCR alpha and beta CDR3 regions were amplified with the iRepertoire nested amplicon-rescue multiplex PCR (arm-PCR) platform from RNA. TCRdb trimmed the raw reads at Q25, called clones with MiXCR and kept productive beta chains. Each entry merges the rows of one CDR3 protein and shows their most common DNA and genes. This sample comprises more than 350,000 distinct CDR3 sequences, 35% to 45% of them detected only once. The top ten hold around 12% of the sample. Sequencing used glioma tissue, nonneoplastic brain tissue, or PBMCs (not recorded which). The receptors stem from a human donor with low-grade glioma or glioblastoma, undergoing nonglioma brain surgery, or in good health (not recorded which).

The chain couples TRBV7-3 to TRBJ2-5, with no clear D. This CDR3 is built from 13 residues. Germline CDR1 is SGHTA and CDR2 is FQGTGA. V was trimmed by 2 bases and J by 3 bases, leaving 7 bases between them. The CDR3, as DNA: TGTGCCAGCAGCTTATTAAAAGAAGAGACCCAGTACTTC. Its protein is CASSLLKEETQYF.

About this clonotype itself: This could be a read error, since a much larger clone is one nucleotide away. The chain joins TRBV20-1 to TRBJ2-3; D is unresolved. V gave up 3 bases and J gave up 7 bases, with 17 bases separating them. This CDR3 has 14 amino acids. Germline-derived CDR1 and CDR2 are DFQATT and SNEGSKA (reference sequence). In nucleotides, the CDR3 is TGCAGTGCTAGTCGGGCTGAGCGCCTAAATACGCAGTATTTT. Encoded protein: CSASRAERLNTQYF.

This clonotype was detected a few times. The genes are TRBV4-2 and TRBJ1-1; no reliable D call. Trimming took 1 base from V and 4 from J, leaving 13 bases between them. The germline CDR1 and CDR2 sequences are LGHNA and YNFKEQ. The CDR3 contains 15 residues. The CDR3 DNA reads TGTGCCAGCAGCCAAGTTGAGATCTGGGGCACTGAAGCTTTCTTT. Translated, it gives CASSQVEIWGTEAFF.

The chain carries TRBV5-4 and TRBJ2-7, with 8 bases that match TRBD2. Germline V CDR1 and CDR2: SGHNT, YYREEE (reference sequence). The V and J ends lost 6 bases and 5 bases, in that order; junction bases with no gene match: 10. The CDR3 totals 14 residues. CDR3 loop: CASTRAGDVDEQYF. The CDR3 DNA reads as TGTGCCAGCACCCGAGCGGGAGATGTCGACGAGCAGTACTTC.

V and J are TRBV15 and TRBJ1-1; D unclear. This CDR3 spans 15 amino acids. The germline V gene encodes CDR1 LNHNV and CDR2 YYDKDF (reference sequence). V gave up 2 bases and J gave up 1 base, with 11 bases separating them. The CDR3 bases are TGTGCCACCAGCAGAAAAGAGGGAGGGAACACTGAAGCTTTCTTT. Amino acids: CATSRKEGGNTEAFF. Based on the CDR3 plus reference TRBV15 and TRBJ1-1, the full variable domain is DAMVIQNPRYQVTQFGKPVTLSCSQTLNHNVMYWYQQKSSQAPKLLFHYYDKDFNNEADTPDNFQSRRPNTSFCFLDIRSPGLGDTAMYLCATSRKEGGNTEAFFGQGTRLTVV.

This clonotype was found many times. The V and J genes are TRBV6-1 and TRBJ1-5, with a possible D match to TRBD1 (6 bases). V was pared by 9 bases and J by 5 bases, with 20 bases between. Per the germline V gene, CDR1 is MNHNS and CDR2 is SASEGT. This CDR3 has 15 amino acids. The CDR3 sequence is CASGGNGQIDQPQHF. CDR3 nucleotide sequence: TGTGCCAGTGGGGGCAACGGGCAGATCGATCAGCCCCAGCATTTT.

The chain is built from TRBV5-1 and TRBJ2-1, with D possibly TRBD1 on 8 matching bases. This CDR3 is 19 amino acids long. The V end lost 2 bases, the J end lost 2 bases, and 23 bases lay between the germline ends. The germline V gene has CDR1 SGHRS and CDR2 YFSETQ. CDR3 nucleotide sequence: TGCGCCAGCAGCTTAGGGACAGGACTGGGCCTAGCGGCCTACAATGAGCAGTTCTTC. This translates into CASSLGTGLGLAAYNEQFF.

This clonotype was seen a few times. The chain uses TRBV28 and TRBJ1-6; tentative D call: TRBD1 (5 bases). There are 14 residues in the CDR3. Trimming left V 7 bases short and J 9 bases short, with 16 bases between. Germline V gene sequence: CDR1 MDHEN, CDR2 SYDVKM. The CDR3 spells CASKQGISGSPLHF. DNA of the CDR3: TGTGCCAGCAAGCAGGGAATTTCAGGTTCACCCCTCCACTTT.

The V gene is TRBV27, the J gene TRBJ2-5; 9 nucleotides line up with TRBD1. Germline-derived CDR1 and CDR2 are MNHEY and SMNVEV (reference sequence). Trimming removed 6 bases from V and 2 bases from J; junction bases left unmatched: 7. This CDR3 is built from 15 residues. CDR3 in amino acids: CASSLRDRAQETQYF. In DNA form, the CDR3 reads TGTGCCAGCAGCCTCCGGGACAGGGCACAAGAGACCCAGTACTTC.

The chain recombines TRBV28 with TRBJ2-1; TRBD2 agrees at 10 bases. The CDR3 is made up of 16 amino acids. The junction had 9 bases not matched to a gene; V was cut back by 4 bases and J by 6 bases. Germline CDR1 reads MDHEN; CDR2 reads SYDVKM. The CDR3 sequence: CASSSLGLAVTNEQFF. The CDR3 DNA reads TGTGCCAGCAGTTCCCTCGGACTAGCGGTAACCAATGAGCAGTTCTTC.

As regards this clonotype: One end of the junction varies from germline; a read error may be responsible. The chain joins TRBV7-2 to TRBJ1-1, with D possibly matching TRBD1 (5 bases). Germline V lookup: CDR1 SGHTA, CDR2 FQGNSA. This CDR3 has 13 residues. CDR3 nucleotide sequence: TGTGTCAGCAGCTTCTCAGGGAGCACTGAAGCTTTCTTT. It yields the protein CVSSFSGSTEAFF.

This clonotype was seen more than once but under ten times. This may come from a read error, since a much larger clone is one base off. Likely a read error: the CDR3 ends without its conserved phenylalanine or tryptophan. The V and J genes are TRBV6-2 or TRBV6-3 and TRBJ1-2; no clear D gene. The germline V gene has CDR1 MNHEY and CDR2 SVGEGT. The CDR3 totals 13 residues. V lost 8 bases and J lost 4, with 14 bases in between. CDR3 residues: CASGLGPSYGYTL. For the CDR3, the DNA is TGTGCCAGCGGTTTAGGACCCTCCTATGGCTACACCTTA.

The gene calls are TRBV7-2 and TRBJ2-7; D not certain. This CDR3 is built from 13 residues. The ends were cut back, 4 bases at V and 3 bases at J, with 10 bases in the middle. Looked up from germline, CDR1 is SGHTA and CDR2 is FQGNSA. In DNA form, the CDR3 reads TGTGCCAGCAGCTACCGGCCCATCTACGAGCAGTACTTC. This translates into CASSYRPIYEQYF. The variable domain in full, with the rest retrieved from reference TRBV7-2 and TRBJ2-7, is GAGVSQSPSNKVTEKGKDVELRCDPISGHTALYWYRQSLGQGLEFLIYFQGNSAPDKSGLPSDRFSAERTGGSVSTLTIQRTQQEDSAVYLCASSYRPIYEQYFGPGTRLTVT.

There are many counts of this clonotype. The chain links TRBV20-1 to TRBJ1-2; TRBD1 agrees at 9 bases. CDR3 size: 17 residues. Germline CDR1 is DFQATT and CDR2 is SNEGSKA (reference sequence). V lost 2 bases to trimming and J lost 5 bases; unmatched junction nucleotides: 15. For the CDR3, the DNA is TGCAGTGCTAGAAGGGGACAGGGTGCCGGGGGTCCTTATGGCTACACCTTC. Protein: CSARRGQGAGGPYGYTF.

This clonotype was recorded only once. The V and J genes are TRBV7-9 and TRBJ2-3; 9 bases are shared with TRBD1. Germline CDR1 is SEHNR and CDR2 is FQNEAQ (reference sequence). The CDR3 extends over 16 amino acids. J gave up 0 bases and V 8 bases, and 9 bases lay outside the gene matches. Here the CDR3 DNA reads TGTGCCAGCGGAAAGAAACAGGGGGCCAGCACAGATACGCAGTATTTT. Residues: CASGKKQGASTDTQYF.

This CDR3 is CASSRRGHPEYEQYF. The DNA of the CDR3 is TGTGCCAGCAGCAGGAGGGGACACCCTGAGTACGAGCAGTACTTC. This chain uses TRBV5-4 with TRBJ2-7; D may be TRBD1 or TRBD2 (6 bases each). Trimming took off 4 bases at V and 4 bases at J, with 18 bases between the two ends. The germline gives CDR1 SGHNT, CDR2 YYREEE (reference sequence). CDR3 length equals 15 residues.

The chain employs TRBV12-3 or TRBV12-4 and TRBJ2-1; perhaps TRBD2 as D (5 bases). Trimming removed 5 bases at V and 4 bases at J, with 15 bases between. The CDR3 covers 15 residues. CDR3 residues: CASSQSAGAYNEQFF. The CDR3 coding sequence is TGTGCCAGCAGTCAGTCCGCGGGCGCATACAATGAGCAGTTCTTC.

As regards this clonotype: One end of the junction fails to match germline, which may point to a read error. The chain has TRBV7-2 and TRBJ2-1; tentatively, D is TRBD1 or TRBD2 (5 bases each). CDR1 and CDR2 (germline): SGHTA, FQGNSA. The CDR3 totals 12 residues. As DNA, the CDR3 is TGTGCCAGCATCTTAGCGCAGGGCGAGCAGTTCTTC. This gives the protein CASILAQGEQFF. The whole variable domain, remainder taken from reference TRBV7-2 and TRBJ2-1, is GAGVSQSPSNKVTEKGKDVELRCDPISGHTALYWYRQSLGQGLEFLIYFQGNSAPDKSGLPSDRFSAERTGGSVSTLTIQRTQQEDSAVYLCASILAQGEQFFGPGTRLTVL.

Details on this clonotype: One end of the junction varies from germline; a read error may be responsible. The chain combines TRBV27 with TRBJ2-1; TRBD2 aligns across 14 bases. Germline CDR1 reads MNHEY; CDR2 reads SMNVEV (reference sequence). The CDR3 is made up of 14 amino acids. CDR3 bases: TGTGCCAGCAGTATGACTAGCGGGGGGGGTGAGAAGTTCTTC. Amino acid sequence: CASSMTSGGGEKFF.

This clonotype has only a few counts. The rearrangement links TRBV7-8 to TRBJ2-3; the D gene is possibly TRBD2 (5 bases). The germline CDR1 and CDR2 sequences are SGHVS and FQNEAQ. V lost 5 bases and J 4 bases, leaving 13 bases between the germline ends. This CDR3 spans 14 amino acids. CDR3 amino acids: CASSLIASPDTQYF. CDR3 sequence (DNA): TGTGCCAGCAGCCTGATAGCGAGTCCAGATACGCAGTATTTT.

Regarding this clonotype: This may be a read error, as it is one base from a much larger clone. The chain joins TRBV20-1 to TRBJ1-2; weak D call: TRBD1 (6 bases). The germline V gene encodes CDR1 DFQATT and CDR2 SNEGSKA (reference sequence). The CDR3 contains 13 residues. CDR3 in amino acids: CIAIGQPGYGYTF. The CDR3 DNA follows: TGCATTGCTATAGGACAGCCAGGCTATGGCTACACCTTC.

The J gene is TRBJ2-7, the V gene TRBV5-1; TRBD2 matches at 7 bases. V shed 4 bases and J 4 bases; nucleotides not matched to a gene: 5. There are 13 residues in the CDR3. The germline CDR1 and CDR2 sequences are SGHRS and YFSETQ. The CDR3, as DNA: TGCGCCAGCAGCCTGGCGGGGGAATACGAGCAGTACTTC. Translated: CASSLAGEYEQYF.

This clonotype came up many times. This rearrangement joins TRBV6-1 to TRBJ1-5; D not resolved. The CDR3 contains 16 residues. CDR1 and CDR2 (germline): MNHNS, SASEGT. The V end lost 4 bases, the J end lost 0 bases, and 13 bases lay between the germline ends. CDR3 in DNA: TGTGCCAGCAGTGGATCTTGGGCTCATAGCAATCAGCCCCAGCATTTT. Amino acid sequence: CASSGSWAHSNQPQHF.

There are many counts of this clonotype. This chain joins TRBV6-6 and TRBJ1-5, with D tentatively TRBD1 (5 bases). The CDR3 contains 13 residues. Germline V gene data show CDR1 as MNHNY and CDR2 as SVGAGI (reference sequence). Deletions cut 0 bases from V and 10 bases from J, with 10 bases between. Written as DNA, the CDR3 is TGTGCCAGCAGTTACTCGAGAGGGGAACCCCAGCATTTT. Translating gives CASSYSRGEPQHF.

To note about this clonotype: One junction end disagrees with the germline gene, perhaps due to a read error. The CDR3 here is CASSLPGTDAQYF. The CDR3 DNA sequence: TGTGCCAGCAGCCTCCCCGGCACAGATGCGCAGTATTTT. The V gene is TRBV7-2, the J gene TRBJ2-3; D is ambiguous. CDR1 and CDR2 (germline): SGHTA, FQGNSA. This CDR3 region has 13 residues.